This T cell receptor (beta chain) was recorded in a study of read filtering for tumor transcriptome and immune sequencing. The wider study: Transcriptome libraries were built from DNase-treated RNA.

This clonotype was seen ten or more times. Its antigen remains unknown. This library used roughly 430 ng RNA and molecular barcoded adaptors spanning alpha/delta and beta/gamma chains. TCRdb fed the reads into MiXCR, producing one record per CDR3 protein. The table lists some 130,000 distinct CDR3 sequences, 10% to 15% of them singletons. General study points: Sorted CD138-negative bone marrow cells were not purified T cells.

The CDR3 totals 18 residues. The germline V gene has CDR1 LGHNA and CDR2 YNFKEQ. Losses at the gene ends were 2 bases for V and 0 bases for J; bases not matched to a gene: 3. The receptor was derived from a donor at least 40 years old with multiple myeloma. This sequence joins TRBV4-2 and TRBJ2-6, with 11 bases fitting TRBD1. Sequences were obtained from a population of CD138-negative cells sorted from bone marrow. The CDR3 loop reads CASSQYGQGASGANVLTF. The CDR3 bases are TGTGCCAGCAGCCAATACGGACAGGGGGCCTCTGGGGCCAACGTCCTGACTTTC.